A selection of T cell receptor beta chains follows, all from one sample in a study of blood T cell repertoires in COVID-19. The assay was immunoSEQ multiplex PCR, and TCRdb's table has in-frame clones only and misses some. The sample consists of 250,000 to 300,000 clones, around three quarters of them appearing once. Sequencing input: peripheral blood. These receptors all stem from a woman older than 75 with acute or convalescent COVID-19. The CDR3 runs from the conserved cysteine through the conserved F or W. A D gene is named only where the DNA matches it firmly. Some rows mark clone size as missing; the rest say once, few, many or name a class of expanded clone.

J: TRBJ2-7
V: TRBV2
size: .
D: TRBD1
DNA: TGTGCCAGCTCCACACAGGGGGCCGGCTCCTACGAGCAGTACTTC
CDR3: CASSTQGAGSYEQYF

J: TRBJ1-1
V: TRBV7-9
size: .
D: TRBD1
DNA: TGTGCCAGCAGCTTAATAGGACAGGGTATGAACACTGAAGCTTTCTTT
CDR3: CASSLIGQGMNTEAFF

J: TRBJ2-3
V: TRBV23-1
size: .
D: .
DNA: TGCGCCAGCAGTCAACCGTTCAAAGGGACTTCCATTTCTTTACTTTCAGATACGCAGTATTTT
CDR3: CASSQPFKGTSISLLSDTQYF

J: TRBJ2-7
V: TRBV5-4
size: .
D: TRBD1
DNA: TGTGCCAGCAGCAGGACAGGTTTCTACGAGCAGTACTTC
CDR3: CASSRTGFYEQYF

J: TRBJ2-7
V: TRBV19
size: .
D: TRBD1
DNA: TGTGCCAGTAAGCCGGGACAGGGGGTATACGAGCAGTACTTC
CDR3: CASKPGQGVYEQYF

J: TRBJ2-4
V: TRBV5-1
size: .
D: .
DNA: TGCGCCAGCAGCTTGGTAGGGGCCGAGGACATTCAGTACTTC
CDR3: CASSLVGAEDIQYF

J: TRBJ2-2
V: TRBV29-1
size: .
D: TRBD2
DNA: TGCAGCGTTCACCTGACTAGCGGGGGGCCGAACACCGGGGAGCTGTTTTTT
CDR3: CSVHLTSGGPNTGELFF

J: TRBJ2-7
V: TRBV7-9
size: .
D: TRBD1
DNA: TGTGCCAGCAGCTCTCCTCGGGACAGGGGCTACGAGCAGTACTTC
CDR3: CASSSPRDRGYEQYF

J: TRBJ1-1
V: TRBV11-2
size: .
D: .
DNA: TGTGCCAGCAGCTTAGGGCAGGGAAGGACTTTCTTT
CDR3: CASSLGQGRTFF

J: TRBJ1-2
V: TRBV5-4
size: .
D: TRBD1
DNA: TGTGCCAGCAGCTTGGACAGGGGGATAGGGGCCTATGGCTACACCTTC
CDR3: CASSLDRGIGAYGYTF

J: TRBJ2-2
V: TRBV18
size: .
D: TRBD2
DNA: TGTGCCAGCTCGGCTACTAGCGGAAACACCGGGGAGCTGTTTTTT
CDR3: CASSATSGNTGELFF

J: TRBJ2-7
V: TRBV7-9
size: .
D: .
DNA: TGTGCCAGCAGCTCCGCAGGATCCTCCTACGAGCAGTACTTC
CDR3: CASSSAGSSYEQYF

J: TRBJ2-3
V: TRBV6-5
size: .
D: .
DNA: TGTGCCAGCAGTAGTACGGGGGGCGGGACAGATACGCAGTATTTT
CDR3: CASSSTGGGTDTQYF

J: TRBJ2-5
V: TRBV27
size: .
D: TRBD1
DNA: TGTGCCAGCAGTTTCCGTGGGGCAGGGGGCTTGGCCCAGTACTTC
CDR3: CASSFRGAGGLAQYF

J: TRBJ2-5
V: TRBV2
size: few
D: .
DNA: TGTGCCAGCGGGGAGAATCGGGAGACCCAGTACTTC
CDR3: CASGENRETQYF

J: TRBJ1-4
V: TRBV7-5
size: .
D: .
DNA: TGTGCCAGAAGCTTAATGGGGGCTGCTAATGAAAAACTGTTTTTT
CDR3: CARSLMGAANEKLFF

J: TRBJ2-7
V: TRBV5-4
size: few
D: TRBD2
DNA: TGTGCCAGCAGCCAAGGGACTAGCGGGAACTACGAGCAGTACTTC
CDR3: CASSQGTSGNYEQYF

J: TRBJ1-3
V: TRBV7-2
size: .
D: .
DNA: TGTGCCAGCAGCTTATCGAGGGTTGGAACTGGAAACACCATATATTTT
CDR3: CASSLSRVGTGNTIYF

J: TRBJ1-6
V: TRBV6-1
size: few
D: .
DNA: TGTGCCAGCAGTGACGGCAGGGGATCCTATAATTCACCCCTCCACTTT
CDR3: CASSDGRGSYNSPLHF

J: TRBJ2-7
V: TRBV7-2
size: .
D: TRBD2
DNA: TGTGCCAGCAGCTTAGGCCCAGCGGGGGCGGACGAGCAGTACTTC
CDR3: CASSLGPAGADEQYF

J: TRBJ2-7
V: TRBV9
size: .
D: .
DNA: TGTGCCAGCAGCCCCCGGGAAGGCGAAGTCTACTTC
CDR3: CASSPREGEVYF

J: TRBJ1-6
V: TRBV4-3
size: few
D: .
DNA: TGCGCCAGCAGCCAAGTTGTCCAGGGGCCCACATCCTATAATTCACCCCTCCACTTT
CDR3: CASSQVVQGPTSYNSPLHF

J: TRBJ2-3
V: TRBV21-1
size: .
D: .
DNA: TGTGCCAGCCGATACGACAGGGGAAGCACAGATACGCAGTATTTT
CDR3: CASRYDRGSTDTQYF

J: TRBJ2-1
V: TRBV12-3/TRBV12-4
size: few
D: TRBD2
DNA: TGTGCCAGCAGTTTATATCGGGGGGGTGAGCAGTTCTTC
CDR3: CASSLYRGGEQFF

J: TRBJ2-4
V: TRBV3-1/TRBV3-2
size: .
D: TRBD2
DNA: TGTGCCAGCAGCCAAGATCGGCTAGCGGGGGAAGCCAAAAACATTCAGTACTTC
CDR3: CASSQDRLAGEAKNIQYF

J: TRBJ1-4
V: TRBV11-3
size: .
D: .
DNA: TGTGCCAGCAGCTCTAGGGGGGGGCTGTATGAAAAACTGTTTTTT
CDR3: CASSSRGGLYEKLFF

J: TRBJ2-3
V: TRBV12-5
size: .
D: .
DNA: TGTGCTAGTGGTTTGGTCCGGGTACGGACAGATACGCAGTATTTT
CDR3: CASGLVRVRTDTQYF

J: TRBJ2-2
V: TRBV9
size: .
D: TRBD1
DNA: TGTGCCAGCAGCCTCCAGACCGGGACAGTTACCGGGGAGCTGTTTTTT
CDR3: CASSLQTGTVTGELFF

J: TRBJ2-5
V: TRBV6-5
size: .
D: .
DNA: TGTGCCAGCAGTTACTCGAGGGATTCCCAAGAGACCCAGTACTTC
CDR3: CASSYSRDSQETQYF

J: TRBJ2-1
V: TRBV5-4
size: .
D: TRBD2
DNA: TGTGCCAGCAGCGGGGGAGGGGTTCGGGGTGAGCAGTTCTTC
CDR3: CASSGGGVRGEQFF

J: TRBJ1-4
V: TRBV7-8
size: once
D: TRBD1
DNA: TGTGCCAGCAGCCCCAGGGGCGGGACAGGGGGCTTGGGGGAAAAACTGTTTTTT
CDR3: CASSPRGGTGGLGEKLFF

J: TRBJ1-5
V: TRBV6-5
size: few
D: .
DNA: TGTGCCAGCAGAGGGGGAGGGGTAGGCAATCAGCCCCAGCATTTT
CDR3: CASRGGGVGNQPQHF

J: TRBJ2-3
V: TRBV2
size: .
D: .
DNA: TGTGCCAGCAGTGAAGACTGGGGGGAGGCAGATACGCAGTATTTT
CDR3: CASSEDWGEADTQYF

J: TRBJ1-1
V: TRBV5-5
size: once
D: TRBD1
DNA: TGTGCCAGCAGCTGGGGGACAGGTTTGAACACTGAAGCTTTCTTT
CDR3: CASSWGTGLNTEAFF

J: TRBJ2-1
V: TRBV11-2
size: .
D: TRBD2
DNA: TGTGCCAGCAGCTTAGCTGTAGCGGGGTCCAATGAGCAGTTCTTC
CDR3: CASSLAVAGSNEQFF

J: TRBJ2-5
V: TRBV19
size: .
D: .
DNA: TGTGCCAGTAGGCGTTCTGACCAAGAGACCCAGTACTTC
CDR3: CASRRSDQETQYF

J: TRBJ2-1
V: TRBV9
size: .
D: TRBD2
DNA: TGTGCCAGCAGCGCCCCTGGACTAGCGGGAGTTCTTGAGCAGTTCTTC
CDR3: CASSAPGLAGVLEQFF

J: TRBJ2-6
V: TRBV6-5
size: once
D: .
DNA: TGTGCCAGCAGTTACTCGTTAACTACTGGGGCCAACGTCCTGACTTTC
CDR3: CASSYSLTTGANVLTF

J: TRBJ1-1
V: TRBV4-1
size: .
D: .
DNA: TGCGCCAGCAGCCAAGAGTGGCCGCAGAACACTGAAGCTTTCTTT
CDR3: CASSQEWPQNTEAFF

J: TRBJ2-7
V: TRBV10-2
size: .
D: TRBD2
DNA: TGCGCCAGCAGCCTTGGGGGAGGGGTAGCCCTTCCCTGGGAGCAGTACTTC
CDR3: CASSLGGGVALPWEQYF

J: TRBJ1-6
V: TRBV5-1
size: .
D: .
DNA: TGCGCCAGCAGCTTGGCCGTAGATTCACCCCTCCACTTT
CDR3: CASSLAVDSPLHF

J: TRBJ1-2
V: TRBV6-5
size: .
D: .
DNA: TGTGCCAGCAGTTACTCGTTTTGGGGGGAAGGCTACACCTTC
CDR3: CASSYSFWGEGYTF

J: TRBJ1-5
V: TRBV6-1
size: .
D: .
DNA: TGTGCCAGCAGTGAAAGTGGGCAGGGCAATCAGCCCCAGCATTTT
CDR3: CASSESGQGNQPQHF

J: TRBJ1-6
V: TRBV3-1/TRBV3-2
size: .
D: .
DNA: TGTGCCAGCGGGACAAGAAATTCACCCCTCCACTTT
CDR3: CASGTRNSPLHF

J: TRBJ2-7
V: TRBV6-5
size: .
D: TRBD2
DNA: TGTGCCAGCAGTAGGACTAGCGGGAGCTCCTACGAGCAGTACTTC
CDR3: CASSRTSGSSYEQYF

J: TRBJ2-1
V: TRBV3-1/TRBV3-2
size: .
D: TRBD2
DNA: TGTGCCAGTGGACTAGCGGGGGCAAGCCCTAATGAGCAGTTCTTC
CDR3: CASGLAGASPNEQFF

J: TRBJ1-2
V: TRBV2
size: .
D: TRBD1
DNA: TGTGCCAGCAGCGAGGACAGGGGGCAGTACGTCTATGGCTACACCTTC
CDR3: CASSEDRGQYVYGYTF

J: TRBJ2-4
V: TRBV24-1
size: .
D: TRBD1
DNA: TGTGCCTCACAGGGGGCCCGATCGGCCAAAAACATTCAGTACTTC
CDR3: CASQGARSAKNIQYF

J: TRBJ2-2
V: TRBV2
size: .
D: TRBD1
DNA: TGTGCCAGCACTAAGTCACAGGGGGTCGGGGAGCTGTTTTTT
CDR3: CASTKSQGVGELFF

J: TRBJ1-5
V: TRBV6-5
size: few
D: .
DNA: TGTGCCAGCAGTTTAGGACAGATCAATCAGCCCCAGCATTTT
CDR3: CASSLGQINQPQHF

J: TRBJ1-3
V: TRBV9
size: .
D: .
DNA: TGTGCCAGCAGCGTAGTTCCCGCAGGGGCTGGAAACACCATATATTTT
CDR3: CASSVVPAGAGNTIYF

J: TRBJ1-2
V: TRBV20-1
size: .
D: .
DNA: TGCAGTGCTAGTAAAGGGGCCTCTAACTATGGCTACACCTTC
CDR3: CSASKGASNYGYTF

J: TRBJ2-3
V: TRBV19
size: .
D: .
DNA: TGTGCCAGTAAAGGTTCGGGGCGGGGATACACAGATACGCAGTATTTT
CDR3: CASKGSGRGYTDTQYF

J: TRBJ2-3
V: TRBV19
size: .
D: .
DNA: TGTGCCAGTAGTATAACCAACTTACCAGATACGCAGTATTTT
CDR3: CASSITNLPDTQYF

J: TRBJ2-7
V: TRBV7-2
size: .
D: TRBD1
DNA: TGTGCCAGCAGCAGGGACAGGGCCTACGAGCAGTACTTC
CDR3: CASSRDRAYEQYF